Described below is a single T cell receptor (beta chain) sequence and its context. This sample was taken from a study of blood T cell repertoires in COVID-19. Study summary: Nucleic acid was either cDNA or gDNA, and it came from T cells, B-cell-depleted T cells, or PBMCs.

In the original analysis: Quantification of nucleated cells was approximated via reference gene primer amplification. Profiled with immunoSEQ multiplex PCR; TCRdb holds only in-frame clones, not every one. V and J calls plus clone size are reproduced from that table; the DNA served to infer D and trimming. Found here are 250,000 or so clones, approximately 84% of them singletons; the top ten hold 3.5% to 4.5%. The germline CDR1 and CDR2 sequences are SQVTM and ANQGSEA. The CDR3 extends over 12 amino acids. J gave up 8 bases and V 7 bases, and 8 bases lay outside the gene matches. The chain couples TRBV29-1 to TRBJ1-2; 9 nucleotides agree with TRBD1. What was sequenced was peripheral blood. This TCR was recovered from a middle-aged man with acute or convalescent COVID-19. In DNA, the CDR3 is TGCAGCGCTACCGGGACAGGGAAGGGCTACACCTTC. As protein: CSATGTGKGYTF. Filled out from reference TRBV29-1 and TRBJ1-2, the complete variable domain reads SAVISQKPSRDICQRGTSLTIQCQVDSQVTMMFWYRQQPGQSLTLIATANQGSEATYESGFVIDKFPISRPNLTFSTLTVSNMSPEDSSIYLCSATGTGKGYTFGSGTRLTVV.